These 14 T cell receptor beta chains share one sample of origin, sequenced in a study of early T cells in non-severe SARS-CoV-2 infection. TCRdb re-called the 5' RACE reads through MiXCR, storing one row per CDR3 protein. This table holds 70,000 to 85,000 distinct CDR3 sequences, around 12% found once. This specimen was whole blood, taken at baseline. The receptors were gathered from an adult who was a healthcare worker with PCR-confirmed SARS-CoV-2 infection or an uninfected control (not recorded which). The donor label of this sample is uncertain.

This clonotype was seen many times. This sequence joins TRBV5-4 and TRBJ1-2; TRBD1 might be the D (6 bases). Trimming cost V 1 base and J 3 bases, with 7 bases left between them. Germline loops: CDR1 SGHNT, CDR2 YYREEE (reference sequence). This CDR3 region has 13 residues. The CDR3 sequence: CASSLQGYYGYTF. In nucleotides, the CDR3 is TGTGCCAGCAGCTTGCAGGGGTACTATGGCTACACCTTC.

This clonotype was picked up a small number of times. The chain employs TRBV2 and TRBJ2-1; TRBD1 matches at 9 bases. CDR3 length: 16 amino acids. V was pared by 1 base and J by 1 base, with 2 bases of the junction left unmatched. Germline CDR1 is SNHLY and CDR2 is FYNNEI. CDR3 bases: TGTGCCAGCAGTGAAGGGACAGGGGTTTCCTACAATGAGCAGTTCTTC. This encodes CASSEGTGVSYNEQFF.

There are many counts of this clonotype. The chain links TRBV9 to TRBJ2-1; D call uncertain. Per germline, CDR1 SGDLS and CDR2 YYNGEE. The V end was cut by 4 bases, the J end by 2 bases, with 10 bases between. This CDR3 spans 14 amino acids. CDR3 DNA sequence: TGTGCCAGCAGCAGTACCTACACCTACAATGAGCAGTTCTTC. Amino acid sequence: CASSSTYTYNEQFF.

The chain is built from TRBV3-1 and TRBJ2-7; TRBD1 agrees at 7 bases. Trimming cost V 4 bases and J 1 base; bases outside gene matches: 7. CDR3 length: 15 amino acids. Germline CDR1 LGHDT, CDR2 YNNKEL (reference sequence). The CDR3 is CASSRMAGGSYEQYF. The CDR3 DNA sequence: TGTGCCAGCAGCCGAATGGCAGGGGGTTCCTACGAGCAGTACTTC.

CDR3 bases: TGTGCCAGCAGCCCGAGAGGACAGGGGGCATCTGGAAACACCATATATTTT. This sequence encodes CASSPRGQGASGNTIYF. The rearrangement uses TRBV7-9 and TRBJ1-3, with 11 bases fitting TRBD1. V gave up 5 bases and J gave up 1 base; unmatched junction bases: 7. CDR1 SEHNR and CDR2 FQNEAQ come from the germline V gene (reference sequence). The CDR3 sequence is 17 residues long.

The rearrangement joins TRBV5-1 to TRBJ2-1, with D maybe TRBD2 (5 bases). The CDR3 is 14 residues long. CDR1 and CDR2 (germline): SGHRS, YFSETQ. V was shortened by 3 bases and J by 8 bases, with 15 bases between the two germline ends. The CDR3 DNA reads TGCGCCAGCAGCTCGGACTGGGGTGGGCATGAGCAGTTCTTC. As protein: CASSSDWGGHEQFF.

This clonotype was counted only a few times. This rearrangement joins TRBV10-1 to TRBJ2-1, with 7 bases matching TRBD1. The CDR3 covers 13 residues. V shed 5 bases and J 5 bases; nucleotides not matched to a gene: 3. Germline loops: CDR1 WNHNN, CDR2 SYGVQD (reference sequence). Here the CDR3 DNA reads TGCGCCAGCAGTAGGACAGGTGACAATGAGCAGTTCTTC. This translates into CASSRTGDNEQFF.

This clonotype has just a few counts. The chain joins TRBV3-1 to TRBJ1-2; the match to TRBD1 covers 11 bases. Germline V gene sequence: CDR1 LGHDT, CDR2 YNNKEL (reference sequence). V gave up 3 bases and J gave up 4 bases; unmatched junction bases: 4. This CDR3 region has 15 residues. This chain's CDR3 is CASSQSGQGAYGYTF. As DNA, the CDR3 is TGTGCCAGCAGCCAGTCCGGACAGGGGGCCTATGGCTACACCTTC.

In this sample, this clonotype turned up many times. The chain recombines TRBV20-1 with TRBJ2-3; D might be TRBD2 (6 bases). Germline-derived CDR1 and CDR2 are DFQATT and SNEGSKA (reference sequence). V lost 7 bases and J lost 1, with 12 bases in between. CDR3 length: 13 amino acids. CDR3 nucleotide sequence: TGCAGTGAGCGCGGGATGGGCACAGATACGCAGTATTTT. Amino acids: CSERGMGTDTQYF.

This clonotype was recorded at least ten times. The V call is TRBV7-6, the J call TRBJ2-7, with 7 bases lining up with TRBD1. The CDR3 runs 13 residues. The ends lost 2 bases at V and 3 bases at J; junction bases unmatched: 1. CDR1 SGHVS and CDR2 FNYEAQ come from the germline V gene. This CDR3 is CASSLTGVYEQYF. The CDR3 nucleotides are TGTGCCAGCAGCTTAACAGGGGTCTACGAGCAGTACTTC.

In this sample, this clonotype turned up a few times. This rearrangement joins TRBV7-9 to TRBJ2-7; the D gene is possibly TRBD1 (6 bases). In germline, CDR1 is SEHNR, CDR2 FQNEAQ (reference sequence). The CDR3 contains 16 residues. V dropped 4 bases and J dropped 2 bases, with 18 bases sitting between them. The DNA of the CDR3 is TGTGCCAGCAGCTCCCGAGAGGGGGTTGAAGCCTACGAGCAGTACTTC. This translates into CASSSREGVEAYEQYF.

This chain links TRBV25-1 with TRBJ2-2; the match to TRBD1 covers 8 bases. Looked up from germline, CDR1 is MGHDK and CDR2 is SYGVNS. The CDR3 sequence is 17 residues long. With V trimmed by 0 bases and J by 6 bases, 9 bases remained unmatched. In nucleotides, the CDR3 is TGTGCCAGCAGTGAATACACAGGGGGACCCAAGGCCGGGGAGCTGTTTTTT. Translation gives CASSEYTGGPKAGELFF.

This clonotype was counted only a few times. The chain has TRBV14 and TRBJ1-1; D call uncertain. The V and J ends lost 0 bases and 0 bases respectively, with 11 bases between them. CDR3 length equals 16 residues. Per germline, CDR1 SGHDN and CDR2 FVKESK. For the CDR3, the DNA is TGTGCCAGCAGCCAAGATCTAGGAGGGATGAACACTGAAGCTTTCTTT. Amino acid sequence: CASSQDLGGMNTEAFF.

The V call is TRBV20-1, the J call TRBJ2-3; D is ambiguous. CDR1 is DFQATT and CDR2 is SNEGSKA in the germline V gene (reference sequence). Between the trimmed V and J ends, which lost 3 bases and 1 base, there was a span of 8 bases. The CDR3 is 13 residues long. CDR3 loop: CSARKYRTDTQYF. The CDR3 DNA reads TGCAGTGCTAGGAAGTACCGCACAGATACGCAGTATTTT.